The 24 T cell receptor beta chains listed next were all sequenced from one sample in a study of tumor and adjacent non-tumor tissue in lung cancer. The template was RNA from unsorted bulk tissue. This non-tumor lung sample came from over 3 cm beyond the tumor edge. The library came from three nested PCR rounds adapted from ARM-PCR protocols. From the multiplex PCR reads, TCRdb called clonotypes with MiXCR, one entry per CDR3 protein. The table shows fewer than 90,000 distinct CDR3 sequences, with roughly 77% occurring only once. The sample taken for sequencing was distant non-tumor lung tissue. These receptors originate from a woman aged 50 to 60 with non-small cell lung cancer.

Turning to this clonotype: One end of the junction does not line up with germline, which may come from a read error. The chain has TRBV11-2 and TRBJ2-7; the D gene is possibly TRBD1 (6 bases). From germline, CDR1 is SGHAT and CDR2 FQNNGV. The CDR3 spans 13 residues. The CDR3 coding sequence is TGCGCCAGCAGCTCACCCAACAGGGTCAGGCAATGCTTC. It encodes CASSSPNRVRQCF.

In this sample, this clonotype turned up once. In this CDR3 the conserved last residue, phenylalanine or tryptophan, is missing, so a read error is likely. This chain connects TRBV9 to TRBJ2-5; D is uncertain. The germline V gene encodes CDR1 SGDLS and CDR2 YYNGEE. The CDR3 covers 13 residues. V dropped 5 bases and J dropped 5 bases, with 13 bases sitting between them. The DNA for the CDR3 is TGTGCCAGCAGTTCGGGTGTCGAGGAGACCCAGTACATA. Protein sequence: CASSSGVEETQYI.

Points on this clonotype: The junction shows a germline mismatch at one end, possibly a read error. The chain uses TRBV29-1 and TRBJ2-5; TRBD2 matches at 7 bases. Germline loops: CDR1 SQVTM, CDR2 ANQGSEA. The CDR3 sequence is 14 residues long. The chain's CDR3 is CSVEDGSSGEDQYF. CDR3 nucleotide sequence: TGCAGCGTTGAAGATGGGTCTAGCGGAGAGGACCAGTATTTC.

To note about this clonotype: One end of the junction fails to match germline, which may point to a read error. V is TRBV11-2 and J is TRBJ2-7; TRBD1 might be the D (7 bases). The CDR3 runs to 15 residues. Germline V gene data show CDR1 as SGHAT and CDR2 as FQNNGV. The CDR3 DNA sequence: TGTGCCAGCAGCCCCCCAGGGGGGTGGGGGTTTGAGCAATACTTC. This gives the protein CASSPPGGWGFEQYF.

This clonotype was counted a few times. The chain carries TRBV5-1 and TRBJ2-7, with unresolved D. Germline lookup yields CDR1 SGHRS and CDR2 YFSETQ. V was trimmed by 6 bases and J by 1 base, leaving 23 bases between them. This CDR3 comprises 17 residues. CDR3 region: CASKRDGIARRSYEQYF. The CDR3 DNA sequence: TGCGCCAGCAAAAGGGATGGTATTGCTAGGCGGTCCTACGAGCAGTACTTC.

Regarding this clonotype: The junction shows a germline mismatch at one end, possibly a read error. CDR3 sequence reads: CDSSKYGTGGRNEQFF. CDR3 DNA: TGTGACAGCAGCAAATACGGGACAGGGGGCAGGAATGAGCAGTTCTTC. The chain uses TRBV9 and TRBJ2-1, with 12 bases identical to TRBD1. CDR1 and CDR2 from the germline V gene are SGDLS and YYNGEE. The CDR3 is 16 amino acids.

In the case of this clonotype: One end of the junction is discordant with germline, which a read error may explain. The CDR3 DNA reads as TGTGCCATCAGTCTAGACTGGGGGGGAAGGAACGAGAAGTACTTC. Protein: CAISLDWGGRNEKYF. The V call is TRBV12-3 or TRBV12-4, the J call TRBJ2-7, with 7 bases matching TRBD2. The CDR3 loop spans 15 amino acids.

With respect to this clonotype: It may be a read error: a sequence one base away is much more abundant. The chain uses TRBV7-9 and TRBJ2-2; 10 bases align to TRBD2. The CDR3 consists of 15 residues. Germline loops: CDR1 SEHNR, CDR2 FQNEAQ (reference sequence). The CDR3 DNA follows: TGTGCCAACAGCTTAGCGGGACTAGCGAGCGGGGAGCTGTTTTTT. Translating it yields CANSLAGLASGELFF.

On this clonotype: One end of the junction is discordant with germline, which a read error may explain. The chain employs TRBV4-1 and TRBJ1-5; D gene uncertain. CDR1 MGHRA and CDR2 YSYEKL come from the germline V gene. The CDR3 spans 15 residues. CDR3 protein: CTSSQVTGSNQTQHF. CDR3 nucleotide sequence: TGCACCAGCAGCCAAGTAACCGGATCCAATCAGACCCAGCATTTT.

This clonotype was observed at least ten times. This sequence joins TRBV20-1 and TRBJ2-1; 13 bases match TRBD2. The CDR3 extends over 14 amino acids. Germline lookup yields CDR1 DFQATT and CDR2 SNEGSKA (reference sequence). Unmatched junction bases numbered 6, after V lost 3 bases and J lost 10 bases. CDR3 region: CSASELAGGGEQFF. The CDR3 nucleotides read TGCAGTGCTAGTGAACTAGCGGGAGGGGGAGAGCAGTTCTTC.

The chain joins TRBV6-1 to TRBJ2-3; possible D gene TRBD1, 5 bases. The V end lost 8 bases, the J end lost 3 bases, and 18 bases lay between the germline ends. Germline loops: CDR1 MNHNS, CDR2 SASEGT. The CDR3 totals 15 residues. CDR3 nucleotide sequence: TGTGCCAGCGGTTGGTTTGGACATAAGACAGATACGCAGTATTTT. It translates to CASGWFGHKTDTQYF.

A word on this clonotype: Germline and junction disagree at one end, which may indicate a read error. The CDR3 sequence: CASCDSLSGANILTF. The CDR3 DNA reads TGTGCCAGCTGTGACTCACTATCTGGGGCCAACATCCTGACTTTC. The chain uses TRBV6-4 and TRBJ2-6, with a tentative D call TRBD1 (5 bases). CDR1 is MRHNA, CDR2 SNTAGT, per germline. The CDR3 contains 15 residues.

Notes on this clonotype: An end of the junction differs from the germline gene, which may be a read error. J is TRBJ2-1 and V is TRBV5-6, with a weak D call TRBD1 (5 bases). The CDR3 covers 13 residues. Germline lookup yields CDR1 SGHDT and CDR2 YYEEEE. DNA of the CDR3: TGTGCCAGCAGCTCGACAGTGCACGATGAGCTGTCCTTC. Amino acid sequence: CASSSTVHDELSF.

In the case of this clonotype: In this CDR3 the conserved last residue, phenylalanine or tryptophan, is missing, so a read error is likely. It is unclear where the CDR3 begins or ends on the DNA, so no DNA is shown, and the CDR3 is as TCRdb lists it. V gene TRBV6-5 combines with J gene TRBJ2-7; the table gives TRBD1 as D, unverified against the DNA. Germline CDR1 reads MNHEY; CDR2 reads SVGAGI. Both ends counted, the CDR3 spans 13 residues. CDR3: CASSQSGVYERYI.

Comment on this clonotype: At one of its ends the junction is not consistent with the germline gene, which may arise from a read error. The V and J genes are TRBV10-1 and TRBJ2-2, with D perhaps assigned TRBD1 or TRBD2 (6 bases each). Looked up from germline, CDR1 is WNHNN and CDR2 is SYGVQD (reference sequence). The CDR3 totals 14 residues. The CDR3 loop is CASNWDKNTGGLFF. CDR3 sequence (DNA): TGCGCCAGCAATTGGGACAAGAACACCGGGGGGCTGTTTTTT.

This clonotype has only one observation. Its ends do not fully match the called genes, so a read error is possible. The chain uses TRBV11-2 and TRBJ2-7, with D tentatively TRBD1 or TRBD2 (5 bases each). The CDR3 sequence is 14 residues long. CDR1 and CDR2 (germline): SGHAT, FQNNGV. CDR3: CASSLVRESYERYF. CDR3 nucleotide sequence: TGTGCCAGCAGCTTAGTCAGGGAGAGCTACGAGCGGTACTTC.

Regarding this clonotype: Germline and junction disagree at one end, which may indicate a read error. The chain links TRBV13 to TRBJ2-5; D not resolved. Germline CDR1 PRHDT, CDR2 FYEKMQ (reference sequence). The CDR3 sequence is 12 residues long. The CDR3 DNA reads TGTGCCAGCAGTCGTGGGTGGGAAACCCAGTCCTTC. It yields the protein CASSRGWETQSF.

Concerning this clonotype: Mismatch with germline at one junction end may stem from a read error. The chain is built from TRBV11-2 and TRBJ1-1; D is undetermined. Per the germline V gene, CDR1 is SGHAT and CDR2 is FQNNGV. The CDR3 spans 14 residues. The CDR3 DNA follows: TGTGCCAGCAACTTGCTAATGTTGGGAACTGAAACTTTCTTT. Its protein product is CASNLLMLGTETFF.

Note on this clonotype: Just one base apart from a much larger clone, this may be a read error. This chain uses TRBV5-1 with TRBJ2-2; TRBD2 matches 9 bases. Germline V gene lookup returns CDR1 SGHRS and CDR2 YFSETQ. There are 16 residues in the CDR3. CDR3 nucleotide sequence: TGCGCCAGCAGCCTTCCAGCGGGAGGATTAACCGTGGAGCTGTTTTTT. It codes for CASSLPAGGLTVELFF.

Comment on this clonotype: A much larger clone lies a single base off, so this may be a read error. Given the absence of the conserved phenylalanine or tryptophan at the CDR3 end, a read error is likely. The chain employs TRBV12-3 or TRBV12-4 and TRBJ2-7; D is possibly TRBD1 (6 bases). V lost 6 bases and J 0 bases, leaving 15 bases between the germline ends. The CDR3 has 15 residues. The chain's CDR3 is CASSAWDTNSYEQYI. The CDR3, as DNA: TGTGCCAGCAGCGCCTGGGACACGAACTCCTACGAGCAGTACATC.

This clonotype is judged medium-sized. The chain combines TRBV12-3 or TRBV12-4 with TRBJ2-2; D is perhaps TRBD2 (6 bases). V was pared by 2 bases and J by 4 bases, with 11 bases between. The CDR3 runs 15 residues. The CDR3 spells CASSLSQGLTGELFF. CDR3 in DNA: TGTGCCAGCAGTTTAAGTCAGGGACTCACCGGGGAGCTGTTTTTT.

This chain joins TRBV11-2 and TRBJ2-3, with TRBD1 as a possible D gene (6 bases). Germline V lookup: CDR1 SGHAT, CDR2 FQNNGV. This CDR3 spans 15 amino acids. V lost 10 bases to trimming and J lost 11 bases, with 28 bases between them. The CDR3 region has the DNA TGTGCCACCAGTTTAGGACCCCCAGGGGACCATAGGCAGTATTTT. Translated, it gives CATSLGPPGDHRQYF.

CDR3 in amino acids: CRFISGRAIYRQYF. DNA of the CDR3: TGCAGGTTCATCAGCGGGAGGGCAATCTACAGGCAGTACTTC. This chain links TRBV29-1 with TRBJ2-7; TRBD2 matches 10 bases. The germline gives CDR1 SQVTM, CDR2 ANQGSEA. There are 14 residues in the CDR3.

About this clonotype: Since no conserved phenylalanine or tryptophan closes the CDR3, a read error is the likely cause. The chain combines TRBV6-1 with TRBJ2-1; the D call may be TRBD1 or TRBD2 (5 bases each). Per the germline V gene, CDR1 is MNHNS and CDR2 is SASEGT. V lost 7 bases to trimming and J lost 6 bases, with 22 bases between them. The CDR3 sequence is 16 residues long. In DNA form, the CDR3 reads TGTGCCAGCACCCCAGCCGAGGGGTCGGGTGTCAATGAGCAGTTCTCC. Residues: CASTPAEGSGVNEQFS.